Sequencing of this T cell receptor beta chain was carried out in a study of PD-1 blockade in classical Hodgkin lymphoma. In the study overall: Nivolumab was given intravenously to patients at 3 mg/kg every 2 weeks.

This table comes from immunoSEQ multiplex PCR, and its TCRdb copy is limited to in-frame clones, with some not included. The profile shows about 13,000 clones, roughly 80% of them singletons. Of note for this clone: As yet, its antigen is unknown.

General study findings and limits: Relapsed/refractory patients reportedly had lower baseline diversity than newly diagnosed patients. For complete responders, baseline diversity was comparable to that of newly diagnosed patients.

The CDR3 has 15 amino acids. Germline V gives CDR1 SEHNR, CDR2 FQNEAQ (reference sequence). V lost 6 bases and J lost 0; bases outside the gene matches: 5. Specified time point: cycle 4 day 1 (C4D1), after six to seven weeks of nivolumab. Patients all relapsed after autologous stem cell transplantation, and there was variation in brentuximab vedotin exposure. The sample in question was peripheral blood mononuclear cells (PBMCs), obtained before the fourth cycle of nivolumab. V gene TRBV7-9 combines with J gene TRBJ2-1; TRBD1 matches 7 bases. The source is a human donor with classical Hodgkin lymphoma. The CDR3 coding sequence is TGTGCCAGCAGTACAGGGGTCCCCTCCTACAATGAGCAGTTCTTC. This translates into CASSTGVPSYNEQFF.